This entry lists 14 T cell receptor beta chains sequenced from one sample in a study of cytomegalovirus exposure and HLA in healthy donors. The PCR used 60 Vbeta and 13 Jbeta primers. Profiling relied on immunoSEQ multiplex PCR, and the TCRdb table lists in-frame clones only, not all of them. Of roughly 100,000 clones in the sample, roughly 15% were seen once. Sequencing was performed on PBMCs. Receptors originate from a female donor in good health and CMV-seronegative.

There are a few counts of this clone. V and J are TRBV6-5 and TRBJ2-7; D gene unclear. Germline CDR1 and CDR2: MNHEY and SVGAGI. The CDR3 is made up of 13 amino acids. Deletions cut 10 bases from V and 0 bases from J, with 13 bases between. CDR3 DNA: TGTGCCACCCTCTCCGGTACCTCCTACGAGCAGTACTTC. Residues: CATLSGTSYEQYF.

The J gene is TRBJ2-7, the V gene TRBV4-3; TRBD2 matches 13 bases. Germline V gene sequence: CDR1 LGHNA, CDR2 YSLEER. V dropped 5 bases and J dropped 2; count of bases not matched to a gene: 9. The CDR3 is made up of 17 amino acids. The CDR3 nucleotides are TGCGCCAGCAGCGAAGGACTAGCGGGAGAAACGGCCTACGAGCAGTACTTC. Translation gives CASSEGLAGETAYEQYF.

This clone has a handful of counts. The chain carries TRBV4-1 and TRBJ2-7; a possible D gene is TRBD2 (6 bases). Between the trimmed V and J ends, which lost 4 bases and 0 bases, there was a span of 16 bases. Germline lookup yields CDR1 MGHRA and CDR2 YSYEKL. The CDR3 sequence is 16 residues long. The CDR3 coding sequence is TGCGCCAGCAGCCTTTCTATATCGACTAGCTCCTACGAGCAGTACTTC. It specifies CASSLSISTSSYEQYF.

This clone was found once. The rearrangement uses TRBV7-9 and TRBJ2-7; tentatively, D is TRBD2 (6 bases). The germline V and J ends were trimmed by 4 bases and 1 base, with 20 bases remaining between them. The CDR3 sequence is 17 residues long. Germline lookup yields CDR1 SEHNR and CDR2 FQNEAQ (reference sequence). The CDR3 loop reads CASSSSWGEAGSYEQYF. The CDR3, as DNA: TGTGCCAGCAGCTCATCGTGGGGGGAGGCGGGGTCCTACGAGCAGTACTTC.

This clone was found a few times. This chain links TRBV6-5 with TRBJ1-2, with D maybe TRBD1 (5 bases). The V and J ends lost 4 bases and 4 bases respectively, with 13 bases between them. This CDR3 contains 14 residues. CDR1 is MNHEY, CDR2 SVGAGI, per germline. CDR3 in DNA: TGTGCCAGCAGTTCGTGGGGCCGAAGCTATGGCTACACCTTC. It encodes CASSSWGRSYGYTF.

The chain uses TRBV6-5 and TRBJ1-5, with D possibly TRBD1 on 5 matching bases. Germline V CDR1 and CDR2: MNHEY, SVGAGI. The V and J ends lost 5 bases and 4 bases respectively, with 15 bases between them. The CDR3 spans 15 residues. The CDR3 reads CASSKGMVGNQPQHF. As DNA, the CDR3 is TGTGCCAGCAGTAAGGGGATGGTAGGGAATCAGCCCCAGCATTTT.

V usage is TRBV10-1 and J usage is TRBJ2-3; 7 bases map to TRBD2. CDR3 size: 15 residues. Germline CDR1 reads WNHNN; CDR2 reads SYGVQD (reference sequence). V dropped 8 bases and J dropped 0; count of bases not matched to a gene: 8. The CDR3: CASSKRGSSTDTQYF. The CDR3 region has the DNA TGCGCCAGCTCCAAGCGGGGTTCTAGCACAGATACGCAGTATTTT.

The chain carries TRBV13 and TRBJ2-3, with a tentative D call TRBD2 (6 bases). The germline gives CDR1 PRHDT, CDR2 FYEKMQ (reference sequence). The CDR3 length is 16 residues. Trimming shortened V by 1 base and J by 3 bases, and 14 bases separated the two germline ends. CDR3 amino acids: CASSLEGQRVTDTQYF. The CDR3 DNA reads TGTGCCAGCAGCTTAGAAGGCCAGCGGGTGACAGATACGCAGTATTTT.

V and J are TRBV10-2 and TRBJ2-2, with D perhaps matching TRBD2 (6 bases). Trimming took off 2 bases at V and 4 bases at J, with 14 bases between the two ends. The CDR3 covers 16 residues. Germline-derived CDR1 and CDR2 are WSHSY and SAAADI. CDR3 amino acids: CASSEVGGYLTGELFF. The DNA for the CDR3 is TGCGCCAGCAGTGAGGTGGGAGGATACCTCACCGGGGAGCTGTTTTTT.

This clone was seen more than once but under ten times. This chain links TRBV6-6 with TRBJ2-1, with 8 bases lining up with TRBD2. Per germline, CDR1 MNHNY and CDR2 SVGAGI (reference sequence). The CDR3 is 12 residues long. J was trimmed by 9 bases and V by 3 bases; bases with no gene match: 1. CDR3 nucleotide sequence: TGTGCCAGCAGTTATCGGGGGGGTGAGCAGTTCTTC. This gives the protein CASSYRGGEQFF.

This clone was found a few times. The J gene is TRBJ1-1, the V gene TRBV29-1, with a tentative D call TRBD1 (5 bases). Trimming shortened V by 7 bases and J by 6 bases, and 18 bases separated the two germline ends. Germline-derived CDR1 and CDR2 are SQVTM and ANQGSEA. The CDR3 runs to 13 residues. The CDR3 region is CSAQAGWGAEAFF. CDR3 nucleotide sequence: TGCAGCGCGCAGGCCGGGTGGGGGGCTGAAGCTTTCTTT.

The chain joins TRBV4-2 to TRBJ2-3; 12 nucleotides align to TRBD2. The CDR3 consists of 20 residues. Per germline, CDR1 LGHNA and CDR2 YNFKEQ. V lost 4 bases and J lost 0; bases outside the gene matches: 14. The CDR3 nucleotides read TGTGCCAGCAGCCCCCCGGTCACGACTAGCGGGAGTCCTAGCACAGATACGCAGTATTTT. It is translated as CASSPPVTTSGSPSTDTQYF.

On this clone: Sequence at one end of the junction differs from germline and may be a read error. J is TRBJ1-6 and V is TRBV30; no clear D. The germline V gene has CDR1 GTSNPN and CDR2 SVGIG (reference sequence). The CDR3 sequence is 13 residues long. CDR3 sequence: CTWSIVFNSPLHF. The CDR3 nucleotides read TGTACCTGGAGTATCGTCTTCAATTCACCCCTCCACTTT. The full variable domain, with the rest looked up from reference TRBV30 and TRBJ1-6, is SQTIHQWPATLVQPVGSPLSLECTVEGTSNPNLYWYRQAAGRGLQLLFYSVGIGQISSEVPQNLSASRPQDRQFILSSKKLLLSDSGFYLCTWSIVFNSPLHFGNGTRLTVT.

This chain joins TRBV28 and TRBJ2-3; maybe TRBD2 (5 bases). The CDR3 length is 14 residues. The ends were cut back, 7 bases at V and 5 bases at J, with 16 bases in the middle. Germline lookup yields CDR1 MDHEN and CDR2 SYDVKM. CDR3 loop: CASMSRGWEDTQYF. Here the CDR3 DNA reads TGTGCCAGCATGTCACGGGGTTGGGAAGATACGCAGTATTTT.